A single sample gave rise to the 11 T cell receptor beta chains below, sequenced in a study of cytomegalovirus exposure and HLA in healthy donors (TCRdb year 2017). Library creation used the immunoSEQ multiplex PCR assay. In TCRdb, the immuneACCESS table is reduced to in-frame sequences with V and J assigned. These tables do not hold every clone; where another copy was compared, an unresolved V gene accounts for under half, and the others remain unexplained. This sample gives approximately 120,000 clones in total; about 90% of them show up just once. The ten top clones hold about 2% of the sample. Material for sequencing was PBMCs. These receptors all stem from a woman aged 18-29 years in good health and CMV-seronegative.

The chain has TRBV6-1 and TRBJ2-3; TRBD2 matches at 11 bases. Losses at the gene ends were 6 bases for V and 4 bases for J; bases not matched to a gene: 0. This CDR3 region has 13 residues. Germline values: CDR1 MNHNS, CDR2 SASEGT. The CDR3 DNA reads TGTGCCAGCAGGACTAGCGGGGCAGATACGCAGTATTTT. Its translation is CASRTSGADTQYF.

The V call is TRBV7-2, the J call TRBJ2-1, with TRBD1 matching 8 bases. Per the germline V gene, CDR1 is SGHTA and CDR2 is FQGNSA. Trimming at V came to 7 bases and at J to 6 bases, leaving 11 bases not matched to a gene. The CDR3 has 15 residues. The CDR3 region is CASIPRGRGRNEQFF. CDR3 DNA sequence: TGTGCCAGCATCCCCCGGGGCAGGGGGCGCAATGAGCAGTTCTTC.

V and J are TRBV28 and TRBJ1-2; 8 bases map to TRBD1. Germline loops: CDR1 MDHEN, CDR2 SYDVKM. This CDR3 spans 14 amino acids. Trimming at V came to 8 bases and at J to 3 bases, leaving 8 bases not matched to a gene. The CDR3, as DNA: TGTGCCAGCGGTAGGGCAGGGGGCGACTATGGCTACACCTTC. This encodes CASGRAGGDYGYTF.

The chain couples TRBV4-3 to TRBJ1-2, with D hard to call. CDR1 and CDR2 from the germline V gene are LGHNA and YSLEER. The CDR3 is 15 amino acids. V was shortened by 0 bases and J by 4 bases, with 12 bases between the two germline ends. This chain's CDR3 is CASSQDLFSSYGYTF. The CDR3 region has the DNA TGCGCCAGCAGCCAAGATCTTTTCAGTTCCTATGGCTACACCTTC.

The J gene is TRBJ2-7, the V gene TRBV6-1, with 7 positions matching TRBD2. The CDR3 runs 15 residues. With V trimmed by 4 bases and J by 0 bases, 6 bases remained unmatched. Per the germline V gene, CDR1 is MNHNS and CDR2 is SASEGT. The CDR3 spells CASSGSGGSSYEQYF. CDR3 DNA sequence: TGTGCCAGCAGTGGATCTGGCGGGAGCTCCTACGAGCAGTACTTC.

This clone was detected only a few times. The chain joins TRBV30 to TRBJ2-7; maybe TRBD1 (6 bases). The CDR3 loop spans 16 amino acids. The V gene lost 7 bases and the J gene lost 3 bases, with 25 bases spanning the gap. Germline CDR1 GTSNPN, CDR2 SVGIG (reference sequence). This CDR3 reads CASELVGQGKGYEQYF. CDR3 bases: TGTGCCTCTGAGCTCGTGGGTCAGGGGAAAGGCTACGAGCAGTACTTC. The full variable domain, completed using reference TRBV30 and TRBJ2-7, is SQTIHQWPATLVQPVGSPLSLECTVEGTSNPNLYWYRQAAGRGLQLLFYSVGIGQISSEVPQNLSASRPQDRQFILSSKKLLLSDSGFYLCASELVGQGKGYEQYFGPGTRLTVT.

This clone was seen more than once but under ten times. The chain joins TRBV6-5 to TRBJ2-7; perhaps TRBD2 as D (6 bases). This CDR3 contains 15 residues. The germline CDR1 and CDR2 sequences are MNHEY and SVGAGI. V was shortened by 6 bases and J by 2 bases, with 17 bases between the two germline ends. The CDR3, as DNA: TGTGCCAGCAGCCACTGGAGGACTAAGGCCTACGAGCAGTACTTC. Protein: CASSHWRTKAYEQYF.

This clone was counted a single time. The gene calls are TRBV10-3 and TRBJ1-1; D is ambiguous. The V and J ends lost 9 bases and 5 bases respectively, with 16 bases between them. Per germline, CDR1 ENHRY and CDR2 SYGVKD. This CDR3 has 13 residues. The chain's CDR3 is CAMAIGEWTEAFF. The CDR3 nucleotides read TGTGCCATGGCGATCGGGGAATGGACTGAAGCTTTCTTT.

The chain uses TRBV15 and TRBJ1-2, with 9 bases matching TRBD1. This CDR3 has 17 amino acids. The trim removed 5 bases at V and 2 bases at J, leaving 12 bases unmatched. Germline CDR1 and CDR2: LNHNV and YYDKDF (reference sequence). The CDR3 reads CATSQGQGVLANYGYTF. DNA of the CDR3: TGTGCCACCAGCCAGGGACAGGGCGTTTTGGCCAACTATGGCTACACCTTC.

The genes are TRBV15 and TRBJ2-7, with 7 bases aligning to TRBD2. The CDR3 spans 16 residues. Germline-derived CDR1 and CDR2 are LNHNV and YYDKDF (reference sequence). Germline trimming cut 0 bases from V and 4 bases from J; bases unmatched to any gene: 9. In nucleotides, the CDR3 is TGTGCCACCAGCAGAGATACCGGACTAGTCTCTTACGAGCAGTACTTC. It codes for CATSRDTGLVSYEQYF.

This chain connects TRBV2 to TRBJ2-6; 9 bases match TRBD2. The CDR3 covers 16 residues. Trimming removed 7 bases from V and 4 bases from J; junction bases left unmatched: 8. The germline CDR1 and CDR2 sequences are SNHLY and FYNNEI. The CDR3 protein is CASTGRGGTGANVLTF. In DNA form, the CDR3 reads TGTGCCAGCACCGGGCGGGGGGGTACCGGGGCCAACGTCCTGACTTTC. Combining the CDR3 with reference TRBV2 and TRBJ2-6 gives the whole variable domain EPEVTQTPSHQVTQMGQEVILRCVPISNHLYFYWYRQILGQKVEFLVSFYNNEISEKSEIFDDQFSVERPDGSNFTLKIRSTKLEDSAMYFCASTGRGGTGANVLTFGAGSRLTVL.